This T cell receptor beta chain derives from a study of CD8 T cells in Susac syndrome. Study summary: Among sequenced Susac syndrome patients, about 6 had active disease and roughly eight were in remission. Broader study findings: CD4+ repertoires of Susac syndrome patients lacked detectable clonal expansion.

Reverse transcription used about 0.45 to 1 ug RNA and random hexamers. Amplification of TCR beta CDR3 spanned 54 Vbeta and 13 Jbeta via immunoSEQ multiplex PCR. TCRdb called the immunoSEQ multiplex PCR reads again in MiXCR, with one record for every CDR3 protein. This sample has 150,000 to 200,000 distinct CDR3 sequences, with around 94% found just once. Trimming pared 2 bases from V and 0 bases from J, leaving 10 bases between. Germline CDR1 reads SGHVS; CDR2 reads FQNEAQ. CDR3 length: 15 residues. A word on this clonotype: Its specificity is unknown.

TCR beta sequencing covered blood CD8+ and CD4+ T cells. This TCR was recovered from a human donor with Susac syndrome. Sequencing used CD4+ T cells from PBMCs. V is TRBV7-8 and J is TRBJ1-1, with D unclear. The CDR3 nucleotides read TGTGCCAGCAGCTTATCGGCAGTCATGAACACTGAAGCTTTCTTT. As protein: CASSLSAVMNTEAFF.